This TCR beta chain was found in a study of a mutant IDH1 vaccine in newly diagnosed glioma. Study-level background: Former treatment meant radiotherapy, temozolomide, or both; the majority had gotten both.

Assay used: immunoSEQ multiplex PCR; TCRdb lists only in-frame clones, some missing. Altogether 95,000 to 100,000 clones are present, roughly 90% being singletons, with the ten largest covering roughly 0.54%. The study, taken as a whole, reports: The occurrence of vaccine-induced immune responses was seen in 90% to 95% of patients. Pseudoprogression seemed unlinked to shifts in top peripheral T cell clonotypes.

Time point of the sample: baseline, week 1 (first vaccination visit). Treatment in this sample: pre-vaccination baseline after standard-of-care therapy. Germline CDR1 SEHNR, CDR2 FQNEAQ (reference sequence). The CDR3 totals 16 residues. V shed 2 bases and J 4 bases; nucleotides not matched to a gene: 10. About this clone: What it binds is not known.

The specimen was PBMCs, collected from a glioma patient treated with radiotherapy, temozolomide or both. This chain links TRBV7-9 with TRBJ1-1; 7 positions match TRBD1. The clonotype originates from a woman between 50 and 59 years old with glioma. CDR3 protein: CASSLSGRGSATEAFF. CDR3 in DNA: TGTGCCAGCAGCTTATCAGGCAGGGGGTCGGCCACTGAAGCTTTCTTT.